The 5 T cell receptor beta chains below all came from one sample that was sequenced in a study of human T cells and chemical hapten exposure. This sample's time point: patch test 2, 6 weeks after DPC sensitization. Stated treatment: therapeutic diphenylcyclopropenone sensitization with weekly scalp DPC. Each CDR3 protein is one row after TCRdb ran MiXCR on the RACE reads. Here the sample spans roughly 380,000 distinct CDR3 sequences, roughly 6.3% being singletons. Source: whole blood, taken in connection with sensitization to the hapten diphenylcyclopropenone (DPC). The source is a woman aged 18-29 years with alopecia areata. Some clones in this sample may be carry-over from other donors' samples.

This clonotype was seen ten or more times. This chain joins TRBV6-5 and TRBJ2-7, with a weak D call TRBD1 (6 bases). Deletions cut 2 bases from V and 5 bases from J, with 16 bases between. This CDR3 has 15 residues. Germline assignment: CDR1 MNHEY and CDR2 SVGAGI. CDR3 amino acids: CASSYAAGESHEQYF. The CDR3 DNA reads as TGTGCCAGCAGTTACGCGGCAGGGGAGTCCCACGAGCAGTACTTC.

This clonotype appeared many times. The chain links TRBV7-2 to TRBJ1-5; the D is unclear. The CDR3 consists of 13 residues. Trimming pared 1 base from V and 7 bases from J, leaving 8 bases between. Germline-derived CDR1 and CDR2 are SGHTA and FQGNSA. The CDR3 sequence: CASSLEGWQPQHF. The CDR3 coding sequence is TGTGCCAGCAGCTTAGAAGGGTGGCAGCCCCAGCATTTT. The entire variable domain, with the rest obtained from reference TRBV7-2 and TRBJ1-5, is as follows: GAGVSQSPSNKVTEKGKDVELRCDPISGHTALYWYRQSLGQGLEFLIYFQGNSAPDKSGLPSDRFSAERTGGSVSTLTIQRTQQEDSAVYLCASSLEGWQPQHFGDGTRLSIL.

V usage is TRBV4-2 and J usage is TRBJ2-7; TRBD2 might be the D (6 bases). The CDR3 is 14 residues long. Per the germline V gene, CDR1 is LGHNA and CDR2 is YNFKEQ. Trimming removed 0 bases from V and 4 bases from J, with 10 bases in between. This chain's CDR3 is CASSQDMEGYEQYF. CDR3 nucleotide sequence: TGTGCCAGCAGCCAAGATATGGAGGGGTACGAGCAGTACTTC.

This clonotype was counted ten times or more. The chain couples TRBV18 to TRBJ2-7, with D maybe TRBD2 (5 bases). The germline V gene encodes CDR1 KGHSH and CDR2 LQKENI. The CDR3 extends over 17 amino acids. V lost 3 bases and J 2 bases, leaving 20 bases between the germline ends. For the CDR3, the DNA is TGTGCCAGCTCACCGCCTGGACGGACTTACATCCCCTACGAGCAGTACTTC. Translating it yields CASSPPGRTYIPYEQYF.

Only a few counts were recorded for this clonotype. CDR3 DNA: TGTGCCAGCAGCCTGGGACTAGGTTTCTACGAGCAGTACTTC. Amino acid sequence: CASSLGLGFYEQYF. The rearrangement joins TRBV5-4 to TRBJ2-7, with 8 positions matching TRBD2. The CDR3 length is 14 residues. From germline, CDR1 is SGHNT and CDR2 YYREEE (reference sequence). After removal of 4 bases from V and 3 bases from J, the junction contained 6 bases not matched to a gene.